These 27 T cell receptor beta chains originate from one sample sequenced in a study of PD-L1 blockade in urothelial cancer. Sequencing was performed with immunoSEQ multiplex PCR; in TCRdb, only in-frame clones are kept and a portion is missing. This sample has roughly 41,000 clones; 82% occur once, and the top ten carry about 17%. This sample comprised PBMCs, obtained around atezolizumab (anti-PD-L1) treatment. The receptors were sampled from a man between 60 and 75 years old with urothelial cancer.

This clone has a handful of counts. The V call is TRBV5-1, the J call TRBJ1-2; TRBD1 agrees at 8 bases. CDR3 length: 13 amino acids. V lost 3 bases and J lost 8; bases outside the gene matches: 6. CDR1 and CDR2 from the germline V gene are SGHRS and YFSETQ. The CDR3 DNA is TGCGCCAGCAGCTCGGGGACAGGCGGCGGCTACACCTTC. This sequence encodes CASSSGTGGGYTF.

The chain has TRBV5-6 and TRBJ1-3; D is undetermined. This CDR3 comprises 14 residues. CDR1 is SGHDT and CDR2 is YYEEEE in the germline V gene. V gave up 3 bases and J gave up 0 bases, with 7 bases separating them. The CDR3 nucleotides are TGTGCCAGCAGCTCGAGCTACTCTGGAAACACCATATATTTT. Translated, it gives CASSSSYSGNTIYF.

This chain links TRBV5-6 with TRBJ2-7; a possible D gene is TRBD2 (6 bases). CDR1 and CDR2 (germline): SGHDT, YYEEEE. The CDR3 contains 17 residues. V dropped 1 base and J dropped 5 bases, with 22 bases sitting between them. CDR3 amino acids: CASSLFFAGPGGNEQYF. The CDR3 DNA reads TGTGCCAGCAGCTTGTTCTTCGCGGGGCCTGGGGGGAACGAGCAGTACTTC.

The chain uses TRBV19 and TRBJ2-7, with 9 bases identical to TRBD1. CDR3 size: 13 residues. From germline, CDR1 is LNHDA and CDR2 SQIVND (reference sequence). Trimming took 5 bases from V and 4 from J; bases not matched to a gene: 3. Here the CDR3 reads CASSSDRGYEQYF. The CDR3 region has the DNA TGTGCCAGTAGTTCGGACAGGGGATACGAGCAGTACTTC. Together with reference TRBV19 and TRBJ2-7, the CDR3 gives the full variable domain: DGGITQSPKYLFRKEGQNVTLSCEQNLNHDAMYWYRQDPGQGLRLIYYSQIVNDFQKGDIAEGYSVSREKKESFPLTVTSAQKNPTAFYLCASSSDRGYEQYFGPGTRLTVT.

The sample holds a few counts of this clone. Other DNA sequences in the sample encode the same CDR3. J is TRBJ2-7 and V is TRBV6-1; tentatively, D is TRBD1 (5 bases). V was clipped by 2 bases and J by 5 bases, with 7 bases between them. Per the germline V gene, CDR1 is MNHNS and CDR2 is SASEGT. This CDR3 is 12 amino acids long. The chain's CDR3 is CASSESRDEQYF. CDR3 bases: TGTGCCAGCAGTGAAAGCAGGGACGAGCAGTACTTC.

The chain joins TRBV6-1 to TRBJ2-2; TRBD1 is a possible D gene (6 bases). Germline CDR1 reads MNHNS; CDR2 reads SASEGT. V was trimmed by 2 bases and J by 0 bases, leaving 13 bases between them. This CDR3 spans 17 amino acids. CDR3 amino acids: CASSELAGATNTGELFF. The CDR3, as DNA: TGTGCCAGCAGTGAATTGGCAGGGGCCACGAACACCGGGGAGCTGTTTTTT.

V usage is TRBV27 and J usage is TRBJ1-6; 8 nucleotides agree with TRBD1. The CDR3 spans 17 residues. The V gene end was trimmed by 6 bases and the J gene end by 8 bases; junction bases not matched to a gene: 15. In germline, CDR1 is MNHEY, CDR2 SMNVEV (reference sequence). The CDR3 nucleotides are TGTGCCAGCAGCTTAGGGTCATGGGGACAGGTTGATTCACCCCTCCACTTT. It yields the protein CASSLGSWGQVDSPLHF.

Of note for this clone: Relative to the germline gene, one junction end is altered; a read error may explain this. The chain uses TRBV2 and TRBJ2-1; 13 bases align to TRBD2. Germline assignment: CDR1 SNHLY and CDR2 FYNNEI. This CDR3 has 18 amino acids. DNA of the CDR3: TGTGCCAGCAGAGAAGCACTAGCGGGGGGGCCTGTAATCCATGAGCAGTTCTTC. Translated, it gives CASREALAGGPVIHEQFF.

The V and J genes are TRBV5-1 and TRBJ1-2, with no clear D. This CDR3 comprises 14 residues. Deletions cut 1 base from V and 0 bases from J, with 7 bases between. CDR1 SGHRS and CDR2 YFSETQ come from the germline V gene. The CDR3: CASSLYGANYGYTF. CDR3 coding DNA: TGCGCCAGCAGCTTGTACGGGGCTAACTATGGCTACACCTTC.

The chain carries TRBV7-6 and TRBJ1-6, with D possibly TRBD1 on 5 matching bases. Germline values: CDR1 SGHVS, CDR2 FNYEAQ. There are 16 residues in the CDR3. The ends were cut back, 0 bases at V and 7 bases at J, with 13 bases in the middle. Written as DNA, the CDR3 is TGTGCCAGCAGCTTAGCGTTTCAGGGTTCCAATTCACCCCTCCACTTT. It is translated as CASSLAFQGSNSPLHF.

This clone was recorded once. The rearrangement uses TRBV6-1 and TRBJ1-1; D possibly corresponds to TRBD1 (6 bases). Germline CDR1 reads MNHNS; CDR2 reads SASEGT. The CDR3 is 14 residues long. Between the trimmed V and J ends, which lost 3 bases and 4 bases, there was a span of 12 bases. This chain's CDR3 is CASSEGAVSTEAFF. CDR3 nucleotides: TGTGCCAGCAGTGAGGGGGCAGTAAGCACTGAAGCTTTCTTT.

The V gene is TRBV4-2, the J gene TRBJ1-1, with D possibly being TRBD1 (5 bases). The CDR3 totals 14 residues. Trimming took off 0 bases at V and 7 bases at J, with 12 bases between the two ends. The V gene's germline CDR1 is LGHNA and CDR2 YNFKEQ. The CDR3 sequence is CASSQDRARDEAFF. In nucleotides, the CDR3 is TGTGCCAGCAGCCAAGATAGAGCCAGGGATGAAGCTTTCTTT.

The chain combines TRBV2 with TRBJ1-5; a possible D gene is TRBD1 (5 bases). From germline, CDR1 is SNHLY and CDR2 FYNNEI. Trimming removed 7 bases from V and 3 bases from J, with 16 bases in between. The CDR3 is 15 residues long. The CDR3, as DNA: TGTGCCAGCACCAGTGGCGGGGGGTACAATCAGCCCCAGCATTTT. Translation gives CASTSGGGYNQPQHF.

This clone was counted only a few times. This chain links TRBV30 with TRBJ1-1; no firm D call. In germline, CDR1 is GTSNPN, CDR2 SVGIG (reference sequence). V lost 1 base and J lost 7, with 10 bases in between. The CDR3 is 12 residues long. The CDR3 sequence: CAWSETQIEAFF. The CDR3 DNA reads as TGTGCCTGGAGTGAGACACAAATTGAAGCTTTCTTT. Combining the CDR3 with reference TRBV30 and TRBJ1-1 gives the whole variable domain SQTIHQWPATLVQPVGSPLSLECTVEGTSNPNLYWYRQAAGRGLQLLFYSVGIGQISSEVPQNLSASRPQDRQFILSSKKLLLSDSGFYLCAWSETQIEAFFGQGTRLTVV.

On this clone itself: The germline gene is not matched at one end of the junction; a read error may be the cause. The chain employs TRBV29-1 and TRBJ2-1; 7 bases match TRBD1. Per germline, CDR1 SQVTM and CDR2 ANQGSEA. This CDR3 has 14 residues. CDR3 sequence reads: CSVLRQGVYDEQFF. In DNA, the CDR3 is TGCAGCGTACTACGGCAGGGGGTCTACGATGAGCAGTTCTTC.

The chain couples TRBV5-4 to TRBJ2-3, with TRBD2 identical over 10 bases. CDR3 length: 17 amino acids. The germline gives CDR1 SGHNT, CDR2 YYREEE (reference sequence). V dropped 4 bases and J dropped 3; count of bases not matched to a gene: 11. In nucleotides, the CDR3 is TGTGCCAGCAGCCAAGTCGAGCGGGGGGGAGTAACAGATACGCAGTATTTT. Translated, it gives CASSQVERGGVTDTQYF.

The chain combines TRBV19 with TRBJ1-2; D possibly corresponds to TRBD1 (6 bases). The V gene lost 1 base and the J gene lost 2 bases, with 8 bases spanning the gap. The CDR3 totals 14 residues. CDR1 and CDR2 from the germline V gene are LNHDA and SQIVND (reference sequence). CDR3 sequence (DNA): TGTGCCAGTAGTATAGCCACAGGGAACTATGGCTACACCTTC. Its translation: CASSIATGNYGYTF.

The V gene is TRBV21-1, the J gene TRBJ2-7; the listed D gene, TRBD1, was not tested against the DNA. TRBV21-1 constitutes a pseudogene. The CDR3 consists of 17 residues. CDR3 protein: CASSKGSPGHLYYEQYF. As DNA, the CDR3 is TGTGCCAGCAGCAAAGGATCTCCGGGACACCTGTACTACGAGCAGTACTTC.

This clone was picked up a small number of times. CDR3: CASSVGINSPLHF. CDR3 DNA: TGTGCCAGCAGTGTGGGCATTAATTCACCCCTCCACTTT. V is TRBV6-4 and J is TRBJ1-6; no clear D gene. From germline, CDR1 is MRHNA and CDR2 SNTAGT. The CDR3 sequence is 13 residues long. V was pared by 4 bases and J by 6 bases, with 7 bases between.

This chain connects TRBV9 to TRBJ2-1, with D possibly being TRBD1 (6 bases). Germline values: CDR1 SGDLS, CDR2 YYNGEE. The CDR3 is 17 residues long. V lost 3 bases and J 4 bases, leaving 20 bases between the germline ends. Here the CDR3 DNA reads TGTGCCAGCAGCGGCGACCCGGAACAGGGTGTATACAATGAGCAGTTCTTC. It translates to CASSGDPEQGVYNEQFF.

The CDR3, as DNA: TGTGCCAGCAGCTTGTCGACAGCTTCTAACTATGGCTACACCTTC. This translates into CASSLSTASNYGYTF. The V and J genes are TRBV5-5 and TRBJ1-2; tentative D call: TRBD1 (5 bases). The V gene's germline CDR1 is SGHKS and CDR2 YYEKEE (reference sequence). The V and J ends lost 1 base and 0 bases respectively, with 10 bases between them. The CDR3 consists of 15 residues.

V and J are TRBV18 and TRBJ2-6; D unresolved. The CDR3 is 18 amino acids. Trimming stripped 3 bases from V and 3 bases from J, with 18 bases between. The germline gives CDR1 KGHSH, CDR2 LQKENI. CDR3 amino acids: CASSPGQALPVGANVLTF. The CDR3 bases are TGTGCCAGCTCACCTGGCCAGGCCCTACCAGTTGGGGCCAACGTCCTGACTTTC.

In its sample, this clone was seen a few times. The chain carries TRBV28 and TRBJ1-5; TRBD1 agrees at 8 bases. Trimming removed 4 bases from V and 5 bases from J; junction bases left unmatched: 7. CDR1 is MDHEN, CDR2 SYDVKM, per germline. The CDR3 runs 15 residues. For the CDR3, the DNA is TGTGCCAGCAGTTCCGGGACAGGCGGATATCAGCCCCAGCATTTT. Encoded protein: CASSSGTGGYQPQHF.

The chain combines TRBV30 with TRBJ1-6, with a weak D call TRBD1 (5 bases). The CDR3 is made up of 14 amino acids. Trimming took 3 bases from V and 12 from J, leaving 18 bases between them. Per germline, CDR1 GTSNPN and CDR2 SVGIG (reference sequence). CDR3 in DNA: TGTGCCTGGAGGGGGAGGGGCCCCATGGAACCCCTCCACTTT. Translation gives CAWRGRGPMEPLHF.

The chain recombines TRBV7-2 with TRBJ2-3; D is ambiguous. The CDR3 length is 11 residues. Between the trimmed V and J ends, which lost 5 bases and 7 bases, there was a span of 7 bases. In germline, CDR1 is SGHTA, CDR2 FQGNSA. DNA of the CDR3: TGTGCCAGCAGCGGCCAGAATACGCAGTATTTT. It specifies CASSGQNTQYF. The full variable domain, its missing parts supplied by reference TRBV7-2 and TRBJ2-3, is GAGVSQSPSNKVTEKGKDVELRCDPISGHTALYWYRQSLGQGLEFLIYFQGNSAPDKSGLPSDRFSAERTGGSVSTLTIQRTQQEDSAVYLCASSGQNTQYFGPGTRLTVL.

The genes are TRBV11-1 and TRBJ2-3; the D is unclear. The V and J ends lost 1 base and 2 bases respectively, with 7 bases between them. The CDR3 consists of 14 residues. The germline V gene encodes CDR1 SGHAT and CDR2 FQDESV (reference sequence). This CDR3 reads CASSLGATTDTQYF. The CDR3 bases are TGTGCCAGCAGCTTAGGGGCGACCACAGATACGCAGTATTTT.

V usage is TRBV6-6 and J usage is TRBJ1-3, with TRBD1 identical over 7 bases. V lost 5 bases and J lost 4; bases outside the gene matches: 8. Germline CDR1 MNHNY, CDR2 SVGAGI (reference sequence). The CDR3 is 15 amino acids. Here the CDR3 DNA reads TGTGCCAGCAGTGCAGAGACAGGGTCCGGAAACACCATATATTTT. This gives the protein CASSAETGSGNTIYF.